This T cell receptor beta chain was captured in a study of Graves' ophthalmopathy and Graves' hyperthyroidism. This clonotype was picked up many times. Germline V CDR1 and CDR2: MNHNS, SASEGT. The CDR3 runs 13 residues. Trimming cost V 2 bases and J 5 bases, with 9 bases left between them. RNA transcripts were the template, and TCR beta CDR3 regions were amplified from them. The workflow started with a first-round RT-PCR run with HTBI primers and then moved on to a second-round multiplex PCR. From the multiplex PCR reads, TCRdb called clonotypes with MiXCR, one entry per CDR3 protein. Of fewer than 600,000 distinct CDR3 sequences listed, 13% to 15% are singletons.

This sequence joins TRBV6-1 and TRBJ1-1; D possibly corresponds to TRBD1 (6 bases). Sequencing input: blood. This sequence originates from a woman under 40 with Graves' ophthalmopathy. CDR3: CASSENRVTEAFF. CDR3 sequence (DNA): TGTGCCAGCAGTGAAAACAGGGTAACTGAAGCTTTCTTT.